This TCR beta chain was identified during a study of response to subunit inactivated influenza vaccine (dated by TCRdb to 2017 to 2018). Regarding the complete study: Deep quantitative T cell receptor repertoire profiling was used in the study to track responses to a trivalent subunit inactivated influenza vaccine.

This clonotype was picked up a small number of times. Its antigen remains undetermined. No base-level quality is on record; no much larger clone is a single base apart. The library was obtained by RT-PCR. TCRdb shows the sequencer as Illumina HiSeq 2500. TCRdb reprocessed the public reads (quality trimming at Q25 with fastp, clone calling with MiXCR) and kept in-frame beta chains. Rows with one shared CDR3 protein collapse into an entry with the most common genes and DNA. This sample holds about 520,000 distinct CDR3 sequences; roughly 7.9% were observed only once. The ten largest clones take up about an eighth of the sample. Paper-wide results and their limitations: According to the authors, only a limited number of new T cells may be recruited by each seasonal influenza vaccination.

According to the germline V gene, CDR1 reads SGHAT and CDR2 reads FQNNGV. Its CDR3 holds 17 amino acids, cysteine through phenylalanine. This entry keeps only the CDR3 DNA: 51 bases, framed from base 1. The junction shows trimming of 6 bases on V and 0 bases on J, and the gene matches do not reach 4 bases of it. Sample: PBMCs from blood, taken 23 to 25 months after vaccination. This TCR was sampled from a man in his fifties or sixties who received an inactivated influenza vaccine. Donor details come from another sample of the same person, matched by shared clones. This chain joins TRBV11-2 to TRBJ2-1; 14 bases in between match TRBD2. The DNA sequence is as follows: TGTGCCAGCAGACCCGGGACTAGCGGGAGCTCCTACAATGAGCAGTTCTTC. Its protein product is CASRPGTSGSSYNEQFF.